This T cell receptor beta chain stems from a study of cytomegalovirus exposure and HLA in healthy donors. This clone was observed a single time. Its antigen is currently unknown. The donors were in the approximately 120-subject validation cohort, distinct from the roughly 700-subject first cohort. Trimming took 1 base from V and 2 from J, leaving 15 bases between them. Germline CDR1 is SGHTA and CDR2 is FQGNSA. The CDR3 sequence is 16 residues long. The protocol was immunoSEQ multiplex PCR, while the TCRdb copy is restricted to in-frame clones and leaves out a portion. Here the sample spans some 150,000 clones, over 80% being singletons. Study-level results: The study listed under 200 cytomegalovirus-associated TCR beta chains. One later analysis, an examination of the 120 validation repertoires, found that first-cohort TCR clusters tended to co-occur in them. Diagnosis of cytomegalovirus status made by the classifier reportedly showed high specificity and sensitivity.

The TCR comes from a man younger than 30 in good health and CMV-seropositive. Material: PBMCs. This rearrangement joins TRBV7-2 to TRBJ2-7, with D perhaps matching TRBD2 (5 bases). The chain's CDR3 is CASSLGTGTRTYEQYF. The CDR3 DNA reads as TGTGCCAGCAGCTTAGGTACGGGAACTAGAACCTACGAGCAGTACTTC.